This T cell receptor beta chain was sequenced for a study of blood T cell repertoires in COVID-19. Study overall: Italy, Spain and the United States were the sources of the convalescent and acute COVID-19 samples. PBMCs, B-cell-depleted T cells, or T cells were the source of the cDNA or gDNA that made up the material.

This CDR3 has 13 residues. The V gene's germline CDR1 is LNHDA and CDR2 SQIVND (reference sequence). V was pared by 3 bases and J by 7 bases, with 10 bases between. A note on this clone: Other DNA sequences of this sample code for an identical CDR3.

How the authors handled the data: Nucleated cell number was recorded as an estimate derived from reference gene primer amplification. Clones were read by immunoSEQ multiplex PCR, and TCRdb kept only the in-frame ones, dropping some. The DNA was the basis for D and trimming; V, J and clone size are from that table. The table has fewer than 150,000 clones, about three quarters seen once. Sequenced material: peripheral blood. The source is a human donor with acute or convalescent COVID-19. The donor label of this sample is uncertain. The chain employs TRBV19 and TRBJ2-1, with D possibly TRBD1 on 6 matching bases. CDR3 in DNA: TGTGCCAGTAGTATCGACAGGCGGAATGAGCAGTTCTTC. This encodes CASSIDRRNEQFF.